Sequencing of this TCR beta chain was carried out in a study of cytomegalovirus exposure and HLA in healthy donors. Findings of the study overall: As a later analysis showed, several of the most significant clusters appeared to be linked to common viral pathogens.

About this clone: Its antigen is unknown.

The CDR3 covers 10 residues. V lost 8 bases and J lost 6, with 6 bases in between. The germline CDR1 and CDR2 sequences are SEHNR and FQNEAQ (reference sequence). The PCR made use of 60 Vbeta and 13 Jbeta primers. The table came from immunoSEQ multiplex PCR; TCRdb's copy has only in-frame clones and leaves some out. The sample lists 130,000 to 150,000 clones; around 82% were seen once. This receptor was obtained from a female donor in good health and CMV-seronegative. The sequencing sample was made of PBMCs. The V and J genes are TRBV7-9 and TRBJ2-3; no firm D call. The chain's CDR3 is CASGADTQYF. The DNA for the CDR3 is TGTGCCAGCGGAGCGGATACGCAGTATTTT.